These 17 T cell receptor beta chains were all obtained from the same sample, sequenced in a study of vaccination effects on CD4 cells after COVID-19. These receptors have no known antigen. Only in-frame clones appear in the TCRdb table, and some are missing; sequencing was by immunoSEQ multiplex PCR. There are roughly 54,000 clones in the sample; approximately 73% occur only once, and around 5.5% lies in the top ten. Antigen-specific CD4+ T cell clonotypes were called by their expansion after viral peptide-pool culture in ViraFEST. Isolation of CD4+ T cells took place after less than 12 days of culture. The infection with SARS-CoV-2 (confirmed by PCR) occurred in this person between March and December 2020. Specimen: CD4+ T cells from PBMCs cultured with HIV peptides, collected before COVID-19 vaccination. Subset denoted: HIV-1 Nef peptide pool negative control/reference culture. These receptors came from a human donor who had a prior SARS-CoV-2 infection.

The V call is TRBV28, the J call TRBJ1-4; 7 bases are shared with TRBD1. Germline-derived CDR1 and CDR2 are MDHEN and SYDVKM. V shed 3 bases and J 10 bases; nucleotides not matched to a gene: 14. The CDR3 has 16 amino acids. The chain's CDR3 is CASSLLQGTGTGKLFF. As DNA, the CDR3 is TGTGCCAGCAGTTTGTTACAGGGGACCGGGACCGGAAAACTGTTTTTT. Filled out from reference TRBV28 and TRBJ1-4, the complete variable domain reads DVKVTQSSRYLVKRTGEKVFLECVQDMDHENMFWYRQDPGLGLRLIYFSYDVKMKEKGDIPEGYSVSREKKERFSLILESASTNQTSMYLCASSLLQGTGTGKLFFGSGTQLSVL.

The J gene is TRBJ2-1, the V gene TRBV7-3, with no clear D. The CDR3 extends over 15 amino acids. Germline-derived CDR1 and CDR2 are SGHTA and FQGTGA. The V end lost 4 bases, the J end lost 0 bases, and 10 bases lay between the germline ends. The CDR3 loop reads CASSSLGGSYNEQFF. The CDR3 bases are TGTGCCAGCAGCTCCCTAGGTGGCTCCTACAATGAGCAGTTCTTC. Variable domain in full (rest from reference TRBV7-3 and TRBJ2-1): GAGVSQTPSNKVTEKGKYVELRCDPISGHTALYWYRQSLGQGPEFLIYFQGTGAADDSGLPNDRFFAVRPEGSVSTLKIQRTERGDSAVYLCASSSLGGSYNEQFFGPGTRLTVL.

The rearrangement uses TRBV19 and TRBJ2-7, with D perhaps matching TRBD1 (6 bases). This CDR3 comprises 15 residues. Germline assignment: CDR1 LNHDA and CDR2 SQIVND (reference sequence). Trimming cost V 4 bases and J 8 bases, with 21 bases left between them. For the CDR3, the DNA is TGTGCCAGTAGTACCTACCTGGCCGGTGGGGGCAAGCAGTACTTC. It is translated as CASSTYLAGGGKQYF.

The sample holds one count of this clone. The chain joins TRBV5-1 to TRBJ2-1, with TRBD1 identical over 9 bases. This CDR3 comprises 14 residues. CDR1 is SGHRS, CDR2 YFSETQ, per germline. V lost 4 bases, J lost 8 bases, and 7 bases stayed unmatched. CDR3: CASSQGQGGDEQFF. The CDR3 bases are TGCGCCAGCAGCCAGGGACAGGGCGGGGATGAGCAGTTCTTC.

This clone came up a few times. DNA of the CDR3: TGCAGCGTGGCCATGGGGTGGGCTAACTATGGCTACACCTTC. It is translated as CSVAMGWANYGYTF. This chain links TRBV29-1 with TRBJ1-2, with D unresolved. Trimming cost V 6 bases and J 0 bases, with 14 bases left between them. CDR1 and CDR2 (germline): SQVTM, ANQGSEA. The CDR3 is made up of 14 amino acids.

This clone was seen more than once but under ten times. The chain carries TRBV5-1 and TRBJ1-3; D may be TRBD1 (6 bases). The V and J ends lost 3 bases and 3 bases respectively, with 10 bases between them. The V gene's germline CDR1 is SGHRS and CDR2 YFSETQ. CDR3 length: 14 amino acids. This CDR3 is CASSSDSRGNTIYF. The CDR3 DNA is TGCGCCAGCAGCTCGGACAGTCGTGGAAACACCATATATTTT.

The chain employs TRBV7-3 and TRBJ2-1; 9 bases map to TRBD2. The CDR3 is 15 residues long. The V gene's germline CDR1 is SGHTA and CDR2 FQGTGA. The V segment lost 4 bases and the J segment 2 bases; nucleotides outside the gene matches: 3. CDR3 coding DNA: TGTGCCAGCAGCTACACTAGCGGGCCCTACAATGAGCAGTTCTTC. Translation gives CASSYTSGPYNEQFF. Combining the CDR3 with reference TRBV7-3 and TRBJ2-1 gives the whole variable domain GAGVSQTPSNKVTEKGKYVELRCDPISGHTALYWYRQSLGQGPEFLIYFQGTGAADDSGLPNDRFFAVRPEGSVSTLKIQRTERGDSAVYLCASSYTSGPYNEQFFGPGTRLTVL.

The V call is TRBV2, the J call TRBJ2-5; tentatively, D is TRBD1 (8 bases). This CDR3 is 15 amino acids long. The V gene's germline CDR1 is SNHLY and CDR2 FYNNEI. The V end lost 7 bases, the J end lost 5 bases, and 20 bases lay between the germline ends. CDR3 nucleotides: TGTGCCAGCACCAGGGGGCTAGCGGACGGGGAGACCCAGTACTTC. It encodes CASTRGLADGETQYF. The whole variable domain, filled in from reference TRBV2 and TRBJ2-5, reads EPEVTQTPSHQVTQMGQEVILRCVPISNHLYFYWYRQILGQKVEFLVSFYNNEISEKSEIFDDQFSVERPDGSNFTLKIRSTKLEDSAMYFCASTRGLADGETQYFGPGTRLLVL.

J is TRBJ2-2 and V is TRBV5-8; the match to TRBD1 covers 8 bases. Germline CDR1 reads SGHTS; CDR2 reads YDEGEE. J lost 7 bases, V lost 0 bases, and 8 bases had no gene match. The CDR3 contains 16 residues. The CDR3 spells CASSLGQGSFSGELFF. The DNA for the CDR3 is TGTGCCAGCAGCTTGGGACAGGGGTCTTTCAGCGGGGAGCTGTTTTTT.

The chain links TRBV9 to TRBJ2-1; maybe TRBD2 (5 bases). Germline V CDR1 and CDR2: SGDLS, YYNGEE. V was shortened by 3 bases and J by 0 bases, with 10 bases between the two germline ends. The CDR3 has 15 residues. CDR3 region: CASSGSVYSYNEQFF. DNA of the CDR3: TGTGCCAGCAGCGGTAGCGTCTACTCCTACAATGAGCAGTTCTTC.

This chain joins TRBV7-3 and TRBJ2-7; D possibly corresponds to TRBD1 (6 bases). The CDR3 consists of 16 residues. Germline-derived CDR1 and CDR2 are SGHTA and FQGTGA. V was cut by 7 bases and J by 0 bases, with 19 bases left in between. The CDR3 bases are TGTGCCAGCACCCCCACCCGGGACAACTTCTCCTACGAGCAGTACTTC. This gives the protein CASTPTRDNFSYEQYF.

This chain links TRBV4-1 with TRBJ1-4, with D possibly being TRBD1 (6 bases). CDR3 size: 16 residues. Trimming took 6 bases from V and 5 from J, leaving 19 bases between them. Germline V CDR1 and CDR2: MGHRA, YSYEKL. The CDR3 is CASRITGLGTNEKLFF. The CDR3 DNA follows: TGCGCCAGCAGGATTACAGGGCTCGGAACGAATGAAAAACTGTTTTTT.

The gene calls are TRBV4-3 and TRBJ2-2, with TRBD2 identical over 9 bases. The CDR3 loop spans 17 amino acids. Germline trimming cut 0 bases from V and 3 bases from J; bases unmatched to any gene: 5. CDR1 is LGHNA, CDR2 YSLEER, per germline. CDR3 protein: CASSQEIAGVDTGELFF. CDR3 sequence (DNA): TGCGCCAGCAGCCAAGAGATAGCGGGGGTAGACACCGGGGAGCTGTTTTTT.

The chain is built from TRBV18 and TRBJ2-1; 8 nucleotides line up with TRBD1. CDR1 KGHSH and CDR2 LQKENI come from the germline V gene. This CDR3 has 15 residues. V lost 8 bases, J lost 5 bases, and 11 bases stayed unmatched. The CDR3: CASGTGGTRNNEQFF. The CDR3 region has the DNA TGTGCCAGCGGCACAGGGGGTACTAGGAACAATGAGCAGTTCTTC.

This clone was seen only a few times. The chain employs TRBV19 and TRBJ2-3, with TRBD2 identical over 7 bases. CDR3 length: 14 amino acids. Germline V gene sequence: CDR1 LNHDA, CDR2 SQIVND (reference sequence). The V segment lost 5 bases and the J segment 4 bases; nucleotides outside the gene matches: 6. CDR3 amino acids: CASSVWAGADTQYF. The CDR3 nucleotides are TGTGCCAGTAGTGTTTGGGCGGGAGCAGATACGCAGTATTTT.

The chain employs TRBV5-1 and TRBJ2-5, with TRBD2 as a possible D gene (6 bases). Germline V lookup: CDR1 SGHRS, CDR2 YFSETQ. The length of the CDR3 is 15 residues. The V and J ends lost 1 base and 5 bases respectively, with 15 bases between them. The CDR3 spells CASSLWTGGDETQYF. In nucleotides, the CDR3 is TGCGCCAGCAGCTTGTGGACCGGGGGTGATGAGACCCAGTACTTC.

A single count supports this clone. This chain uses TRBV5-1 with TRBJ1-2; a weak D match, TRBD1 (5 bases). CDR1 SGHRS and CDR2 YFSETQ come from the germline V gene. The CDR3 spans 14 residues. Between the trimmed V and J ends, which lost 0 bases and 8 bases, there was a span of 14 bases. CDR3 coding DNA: TGCGCCAGCAGCTTGGATTATTCTGGGGGGGGCTACACCTTC. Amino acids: CASSLDYSGGGYTF.